This T cell receptor (beta chain) was retrieved from a study of blood T cell repertoires in COVID-19. The CDR3 has 15 residues. Trimming pared 2 bases from V and 9 bases from J, leaving 14 bases between. Germline CDR1 reads MNHEY; CDR2 reads SVGAGI. The table came from immunoSEQ multiplex PCR; TCRdb's copy has only in-frame clones and leaves some out. The repertoire holds more than 200,000 clones, with roughly 86% as singletons. This TCR came from a woman aged 55-70 years with COVID-19, enrolled during active disease. The material sequenced was peripheral blood. The J gene is TRBJ1-6, the V gene TRBV6-5; possible D gene TRBD1, 5 bases. CDR3 sequence: CASSYGSGRSSPLHF. The CDR3, as DNA: TGTGCCAGCAGTTACGGATCAGGGAGGAGTTCACCCCTCCACTTT.